This TCR beta chain was captured in a study of shared clonotypes between healthy human individuals. Germline V gives CDR1 MNHNY, CDR2 SVGAGI (reference sequence). The CDR3 has 13 amino acids. Trimming at V came to 5 bases and at J to 2 bases, leaving 1 base not matched to a gene. A word on this clone: Antigen: not known.

Study findings and constraints: All-four-donor shared clonotypes had higher generation probabilities than non-shared clonotypes did. Depth of sequencing was expected to influence donor clonotype sharing.

Deep level was the assay's run setting. Replicate PCRs for sorted subsets used 200 to 250 ng DNA; this equaled 25,000 to 30,000 T cell genomes. Measured with immunoSEQ multiplex PCR; TCRdb has only the in-frame clones, and not every one. The repertoire holds approximately 1.5 million clones, with around 98.5% as singletons. This chain connects TRBV6-6 to TRBJ2-7; the match to TRBD1 covers 9 bases. The receptor was derived from a man aged 25 to 40 in good health. The specimen was naive CD4+ T cells sorted from blood. Subset: CD45RA+ positively selected. CDR3 nucleotide sequence: TGTGCCAGCAGTCGGACAGGGGCCTACGAGCAGTACTTC. Amino acids: CASSRTGAYEQYF.